Below, 3 T cell receptor beta chains from the same sample are listed, as sequenced in a study of cytotoxic CD8 clonotypes in ibrutinib-treated CLL. TCRdb keeps only in-frame clones here, not all; method: immunoSEQ multiplex PCR. The sample consists of over 200,000 clones, roughly three quarters of them appearing once. Source: PBMCs, taken after 12 months of ibrutinib treatment. All receptors derive from a human donor with chronic lymphocytic leukemia.

The V and J genes are TRBV4-1 and TRBJ1-5, with D possibly TRBD1 on 6 matching bases. The CDR3 has 18 amino acids. Germline values: CDR1 MGHRA, CDR2 YSYEKL. Between the trimmed V and J ends, which lost 1 base and 7 bases, there was a span of 23 bases. Written as DNA, the CDR3 is TGCGCCAGCAGCCAAGGTACCCTCCCCGGGACACCTAGCCAGCCCCAGCATTTT. It specifies CASSQGTLPGTPSQPQHF.

The CDR3 bases are TGCGCCAGCAGCGAGTGGGTCAACACAGATACGCAGTATTTT. This encodes CASSEWVNTDTQYF. V gene TRBV5-1 combines with J gene TRBJ2-3; D gene unclear. Trimming left V 4 bases short and J 2 bases short, with 11 bases between. Germline CDR1 reads SGHRS; CDR2 reads YFSETQ. CDR3 length: 14 amino acids. Filled out from reference TRBV5-1 and TRBJ2-3, the complete variable domain reads KAGVTQTPRYLIKTRGQQVTLSCSPISGHRSVSWYQQTPGQGLQFLFEYFSETQRNKGNFPGRFSGRQFSNSRSEMNVSTLELGDSALYLCASSEWVNTDTQYFGPGTRLTVL.

This chain connects TRBV4-1 to TRBJ2-2, with 9 positions matching TRBD2. The CDR3 runs to 17 residues. Germline V CDR1 and CDR2: MGHRA, YSYEKL. The J segment lost 2 bases and the V segment lost 3 bases, leaving 7 bases of the junction unmatched. CDR3 residues: CASSHGPGTSNTGELFF. CDR3 coding DNA: TGCGCCAGCAGCCACGGACCCGGGACTAGCAACACCGGGGAGCTGTTTTTT.